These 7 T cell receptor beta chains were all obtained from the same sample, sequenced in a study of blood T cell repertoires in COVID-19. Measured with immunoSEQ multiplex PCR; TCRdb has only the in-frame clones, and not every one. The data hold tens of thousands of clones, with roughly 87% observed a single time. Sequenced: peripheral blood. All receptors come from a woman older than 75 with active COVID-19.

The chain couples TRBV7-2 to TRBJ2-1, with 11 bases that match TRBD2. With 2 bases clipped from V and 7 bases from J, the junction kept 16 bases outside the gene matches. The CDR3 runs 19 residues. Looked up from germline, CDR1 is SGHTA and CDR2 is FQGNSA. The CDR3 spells CASSLLGDSGRAGRNEQFF. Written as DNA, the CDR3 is TGTGCCAGCAGCTTACTAGGCGATAGCGGGAGGGCCGGGAGGAATGAGCAGTTCTTC.

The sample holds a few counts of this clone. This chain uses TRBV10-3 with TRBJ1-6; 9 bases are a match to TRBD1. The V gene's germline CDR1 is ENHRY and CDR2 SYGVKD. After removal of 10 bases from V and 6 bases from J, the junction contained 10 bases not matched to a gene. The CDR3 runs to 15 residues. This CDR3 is CATRGQGLGNSPLHF. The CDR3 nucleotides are TGTGCCACCAGAGGACAGGGGTTGGGTAATTCACCCCTCCACTTT.

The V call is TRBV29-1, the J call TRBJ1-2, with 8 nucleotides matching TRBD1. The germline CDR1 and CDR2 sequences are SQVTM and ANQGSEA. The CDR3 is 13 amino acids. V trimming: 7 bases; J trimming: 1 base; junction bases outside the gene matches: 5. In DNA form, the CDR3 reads TGCAGCGCGTCGGACAGGGTTAACTATGGCTACACCTTC. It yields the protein CSASDRVNYGYTF.

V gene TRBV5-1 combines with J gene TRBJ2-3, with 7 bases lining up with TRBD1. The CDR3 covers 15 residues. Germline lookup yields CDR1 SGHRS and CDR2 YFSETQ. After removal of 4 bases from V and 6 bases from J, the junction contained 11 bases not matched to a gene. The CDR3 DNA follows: TGCGCCAGCAGCAAGGGACAGATCAGGACTGATACGCAGTATTTT. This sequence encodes CASSKGQIRTDTQYF.

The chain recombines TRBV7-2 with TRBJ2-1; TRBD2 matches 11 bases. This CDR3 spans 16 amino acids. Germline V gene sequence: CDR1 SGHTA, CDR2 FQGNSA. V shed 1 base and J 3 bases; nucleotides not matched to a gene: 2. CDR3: CASSLGGLAVYNEQFF. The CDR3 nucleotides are TGTGCCAGCAGCTTAGGGGGACTAGCGGTCTACAATGAGCAGTTCTTC.

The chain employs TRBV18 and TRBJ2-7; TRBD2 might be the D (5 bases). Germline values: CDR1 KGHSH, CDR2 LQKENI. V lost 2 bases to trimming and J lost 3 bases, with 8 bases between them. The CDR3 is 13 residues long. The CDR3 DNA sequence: TGTGCCAGCTCACCAGAGGGTGACTACGAGCAGTACTTC. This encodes CASSPEGDYEQYF. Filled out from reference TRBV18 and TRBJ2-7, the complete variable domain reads NAGVMQNPRHLVRRRGQEARLRCSPMKGHSHVYWYRQLPEEGLKFMVYLQKENIIDESGMPKERFSAEFPKEGPSILRIQQVVRGDSAAYFCASSPEGDYEQYFGPGTRLTVT.

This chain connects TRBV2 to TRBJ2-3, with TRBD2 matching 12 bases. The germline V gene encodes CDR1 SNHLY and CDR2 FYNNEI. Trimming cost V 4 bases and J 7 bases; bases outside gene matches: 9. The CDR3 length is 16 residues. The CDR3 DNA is TGTGCCAGCAGTGGAGGACTAGCGGGATCCATAAATACGCAGTATTTT. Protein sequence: CASSGGLAGSINTQYF.